This record concerns one T cell receptor (beta chain) sequence. The antigen is unknown. These data originate in a study of monozygotic twins with inflammatory bowel disease. Study outcomes and limitations: Discrimination among different T cell subtypes was not achievable.

PCR of TCRalpha and TCRbeta cDNA was nested, with two rounds of about 16 and 10 cycles. TCRdb reprocessed the 5' RACE reads, keeping one entry per CDR3 protein, no DNA. The sample's table shows around 200,000 distinct CDR3 sequences. Germline CDR1 is KGHSH and CDR2 is LQKENI. The CDR3 has 13 residues. The receptor was isolated from a human donor with ulcerative colitis or Crohn's disease, or a healthy co-twin of an affected twin (not recorded which). The chain employs TRBV18 and TRBJ2-7; TCRdb lists TRBD1, though no DNA is available to test this call. Source material: blood. The CDR3 sequence: CASSRGRGYEQYF.